Listed here are 27 T cell receptor beta chains from one sample, sequenced in a study of CD8 T cells in Susac syndrome. Staining for CD27 and CD45RA delineated memory subsets for TEMRA sorting. Random hexamers served to reverse transcribe roughly 0.5 to 1 ug RNA. In TCRdb, the immunoSEQ multiplex PCR reads were re-called with MiXCR into one record per CDR3 protein. Of 2,500 to 3,000 distinct CDR3 sequences listed, less than 85% are singletons. The sequencing input was CD8+ TEMRA cells from PBMCs. Subset indicated: FACS-sorted terminally differentiated effector memory CD8+ T cells re-expressing CD45RA (CD8+ TEMRA). These receptors were taken from a human donor with Susac syndrome.

The chain joins TRBV7-9 to TRBJ2-1, with unresolved D. This CDR3 contains 13 residues. Germline V gene lookup returns CDR1 SEHNR and CDR2 FQNEAQ (reference sequence). The V and J ends lost 5 bases and 6 bases respectively, with 11 bases between them. The CDR3 DNA follows: TGTGCCAGCAGCCGCGACCCGTTCAATGAGCAGTTCTTC. This translates into CASSRDPFNEQFF.

V gene TRBV19 combines with J gene TRBJ1-5; D is uncertain. V dropped 6 bases and J dropped 1 base, with 4 bases sitting between them. Per the germline V gene, CDR1 is LNHDA and CDR2 is SQIVND (reference sequence). The CDR3 extends over 12 amino acids. CDR3 bases: TGTGCCAGTAGGGACAGCAATCAGCCCCAGCATTTT. Translated, it gives CASRDSNQPQHF.

Points on this clonotype: It may be a read error: a sequence one base away is much more abundant. The rearrangement links TRBV10-3 to TRBJ2-6; D unclear. CDR3 length: 17 residues. V lost 2 bases to trimming and J lost 1 base, with 12 bases between them. CDR1 is ENHRY and CDR2 is SYGVKD in the germline V gene. Here the CDR3 reads CAISEAMPWSGANVLTF. The CDR3 DNA reads TGTGCCATCAGTGAGGCGATGCCGTGGTCTGGGGCCAACGTCCTGACTTTC.

The chain recombines TRBV28 with TRBJ2-5; tentative D call: TRBD2 (5 bases). The CDR3 spans 14 residues. Trimming cost V 2 bases and J 5 bases, with 12 bases left between them. Germline CDR1 and CDR2: MDHEN and SYDVKM. The CDR3 DNA is TGTGCCAGCAGTTTACTCGGACTGGAGGAGACCCAGTACTTC. Its translation is CASSLLGLEETQYF.

The V gene is TRBV28, the J gene TRBJ2-3, with a possible D match to TRBD1 (6 bases). V was shortened by 4 bases and J by 3 bases, with 23 bases between the two germline ends. Germline V gives CDR1 MDHEN, CDR2 SYDVKM. The CDR3 consists of 18 residues. The CDR3: CASSYQKYRDSETDTQYF. In nucleotides, the CDR3 is TGTGCCAGCAGTTACCAAAAATACAGGGATTCGGAAACAGATACGCAGTATTTT.

This clonotype is a singleton in its sample. The V gene is TRBV13, the J gene TRBJ2-1; a possible D gene is TRBD1 (6 bases). The CDR3 has 16 amino acids. Germline assignment: CDR1 PRHDT and CDR2 FYEKMQ (reference sequence). V shed 2 bases and J shed 4 bases, with 15 bases lying between them. CDR3 in amino acids: CASSLIPAQGYNEQFF. CDR3 nucleotides: TGTGCCAGCAGCTTAATCCCCGCGCAGGGGTACAATGAGCAGTTCTTC.

This clonotype was detected only once. The chain uses TRBV12-5 and TRBJ2-3; 9 bases fit TRBD1. With V trimmed by 3 bases and J by 6 bases, 10 bases remained unmatched. This CDR3 has 16 residues. Germline lookup yields CDR1 LGHNT and CDR2 FRNRAP. CDR3 nucleotide sequence: TGTGCTAGTGGTTTATCCGGGACAGGGTCCTCGGATACGCAGTATTTT. It specifies CASGLSGTGSSDTQYF.

Concerning this clonotype itself: An end of the junction does not agree with germline; a read error may underlie this. The V gene is TRBV20-1, the J gene TRBJ1-5, with D perhaps TRBD1 (6 bases). This CDR3 region has 15 residues. The germline V gene has CDR1 DFQATT and CDR2 SNEGSKA (reference sequence). For the CDR3, the DNA is TGCAGTGCCAAACGCAGAGGACAGTTAAATCACCCCCAGCATTTT. Amino acids: CSAKRRGQLNHPQHF.

The sample holds a few counts of this clonotype. The chain joins TRBV7-9 to TRBJ1-1, with D possibly being TRBD1 (6 bases). The CDR3 runs 16 residues. V lost 5 bases and J lost 1, with 17 bases in between. CDR1 is SEHNR and CDR2 is FQNEAQ in the germline V gene (reference sequence). Here the CDR3 reads CASSLRTDRPNTEAFF. Written as DNA, the CDR3 is TGTGCCAGCAGCCTACGGACAGACAGGCCGAACACTGAAGCTTTCTTT.

J is TRBJ2-5 and V is TRBV19; no clear D gene. V was trimmed by 5 bases and J by 1 base, leaving 8 bases between them. This CDR3 contains 13 residues. Germline V lookup: CDR1 LNHDA, CDR2 SQIVND (reference sequence). The CDR3 sequence: CASSLYLQETQYF. The CDR3 nucleotides read TGTGCCAGTAGTCTCTATCTCCAAGAGACCCAGTACTTC.

The chain joins TRBV3-1 to TRBJ1-2, with a possible D match to TRBD1 (5 bases). The CDR3 has 16 residues. Germline V gene sequence: CDR1 LGHDT, CDR2 YNNKEL (reference sequence). Deletions cut 0 bases from V and 0 bases from J, with 11 bases between. In nucleotides, the CDR3 is TGTGCCAGCAGCCAAGATCGGGGACCCACTAACTATGGCTACACCTTC. Amino acid sequence: CASSQDRGPTNYGYTF.

J is TRBJ2-1 and V is TRBV20-1, with TRBD2 matching over 8 bases. Germline trimming cut 3 bases from V and 4 bases from J; bases unmatched to any gene: 5. The CDR3 runs to 14 residues. Looked up from germline, CDR1 is DFQATT and CDR2 is SNEGSKA (reference sequence). In nucleotides, the CDR3 is TGCAGTGCTAGGGGGAGCGGGAGATACAATGAGCAGTTCTTC. Amino acids: CSARGSGRYNEQFF.

The gene calls are TRBV6-4 and TRBJ1-2; D possibly corresponds to TRBD1 (6 bases). This CDR3 spans 16 amino acids. Germline CDR1 is MRHNA and CDR2 is SNTAGT. Trimming cost V 3 bases and J 7 bases, with 21 bases left between them. This chain's CDR3 is CASSEVFGRGYGGYTF. In DNA form, the CDR3 reads TGTGCCAGCAGTGAAGTCTTTGGGAGGGGGTACGGTGGCTACACCTTC.

The J gene is TRBJ2-2, the V gene TRBV2; 7 bases agree with TRBD1. The CDR3 covers 14 residues. V gave up 6 bases and J gave up 4 bases; unmatched junction bases: 5. The germline gives CDR1 SNHLY, CDR2 FYNNEI. CDR3 bases: TGTGCCAGCAGGGGGACAGTCATCACCGGGGAGCTGTTTTTT. This encodes CASRGTVITGELFF.

Notes on this clonotype: A much larger clone lies a single base off, so this may be a read error. This chain uses TRBV10-3 with TRBJ2-6, with D maybe TRBD2 (5 bases). The germline CDR1 and CDR2 sequences are ENHRY and SYGVKD. The CDR3 runs to 17 residues. The germline V and J ends were trimmed by 2 bases and 1 base, with 12 bases remaining between them. As DNA, the CDR3 is TGTGCCATCAGTGAGCCGATGCCGGGGTCTGGGGCCAACGTCCTGACTTTC. Its protein product is CAISEPMPGSGANVLTF.

The gene calls are TRBV2 and TRBJ1-5; D call uncertain. The V gene lost 3 bases and the J gene lost 4 bases, with 13 bases spanning the gap. CDR1 and CDR2 from the germline V gene are SNHLY and FYNNEI. This CDR3 is 15 amino acids long. The CDR3 coding sequence is TGTGCCAGCAGTGATCCACAAATGAGAAATCAGCCCCAGCATTTT. Protein: CASSDPQMRNQPQHF.

The chain employs TRBV11-2 and TRBJ2-1; no reliable D call. The CDR3 is 17 residues long. V was pared by 0 bases and J by 3 bases, with 15 bases between. In germline, CDR1 is SGHAT, CDR2 FQNNGV. The CDR3 region is CASSLDDGWYDYNEQFF. The CDR3, as DNA: TGTGCCAGCAGCTTAGATGACGGCTGGTACGACTACAATGAGCAGTTCTTC. Full variable domain (missing parts from reference TRBV11-2 and TRBJ2-1): EAGVAQSPRYKIIEKRQSVAFWCNPISGHATLYWYQQILGQGPKLLIQFQNNGVVDDSQLPKDRFSAERLKGVDSTLKIQPAKLEDSAVYLCASSLDDGWYDYNEQFFGPGTRLTVL.

The chain joins TRBV12-3 or TRBV12-4 to TRBJ2-1, with 13 bases matching TRBD2. V was clipped by 5 bases and J by 8 bases; unmatched bases: 9. The CDR3 length is 16 residues. CDR3 loop: CASSIQLAGGPHEQFF. The CDR3, as DNA: TGTGCCAGCAGTATCCAACTAGCGGGGGGGCCCCATGAGCAGTTCTTC.

The rearrangement links TRBV6-2 or TRBV6-3 to TRBJ2-2; TRBD2 aligns across 10 bases. The ends lost 0 bases at V and 1 base at J; junction bases unmatched: 5. Germline CDR1 MNHEY, CDR2 SVGEGT. CDR3 length: 18 residues. Here the CDR3 DNA reads TGTGCCAGCAGTTACTCGGCTAGCGGGGGAAAGAACACCGGGGAGCTGTTTTTT. Amino acid sequence: CASSYSASGGKNTGELFF.

The chain employs TRBV20-1 and TRBJ2-1; the match to TRBD2 covers 9 bases. Per the germline V gene, CDR1 is DFQATT and CDR2 is SNEGSKA (reference sequence). Unmatched junction bases numbered 9, after V lost 5 bases and J lost 7 bases. The CDR3 is made up of 14 amino acids. The CDR3 DNA reads TGCAGTGCTCTGGGGACTAGCAAGGGGAATGAGCAGTTCTTC. Amino acids: CSALGTSKGNEQFF.

The V and J genes are TRBV6-2 or TRBV6-3 and TRBJ2-1; no reliable D call. V was trimmed by 2 bases and J by 7 bases, leaving 6 bases between them. Germline CDR1 and CDR2: MNHEY and SVGEGT. CDR3 size: 12 residues. The CDR3 sequence is CASSYPENEQFF. CDR3 nucleotide sequence: TGTGCCAGCAGTTACCCAGAAAATGAGCAGTTCTTC.

The gene calls are TRBV12-3 or TRBV12-4 and TRBJ1-6, with 7 bases aligning to TRBD1. The V segment lost 6 bases and the J segment 0 bases; nucleotides outside the gene matches: 8. The CDR3 is 17 residues long. Here the CDR3 DNA reads TGTGCCAGCAGACTGGGACAGCCGAGCTCCTATAATTCACCCCTCCACTTT. It specifies CASRLGQPSSYNSPLHF.

DNA for the CDR3: TGTGCCAGCAGTCCACAAACCCTCCAAGAGACCCAGTACTTC. This translates into CASSPQTLQETQYF. The chain couples TRBV28 to TRBJ2-5; D is uncertain. CDR3 length: 14 amino acids. Germline V gives CDR1 MDHEN, CDR2 SYDVKM. V lost 5 bases and J lost 1, with 11 bases in between.

The rearrangement links TRBV27 to TRBJ2-2; D is unclear. The ends were cut back, 2 bases at V and 2 bases at J, with 6 bases in the middle. CDR3 size: 14 residues. In germline, CDR1 is MNHEY, CDR2 SMNVEV (reference sequence). CDR3 bases: TGTGCCAGCAGTTTAATTGGAAACACCGGGGAGCTGTTTTTT. Amino acid sequence: CASSLIGNTGELFF.

This chain uses TRBV20-1 with TRBJ2-6; 8 positions agree with TRBD1. The germline V gene has CDR1 DFQATT and CDR2 SNEGSKA (reference sequence). Unmatched junction bases numbered 12, after V lost 7 bases and J lost 4 bases. The CDR3 covers 16 residues. The CDR3 is CSGATGGPSGANVLTF. In DNA form, the CDR3 reads TGCAGTGGGGCAACAGGGGGACCCTCCGGGGCCAACGTCCTGACTTTC.

This clonotype was seen only a few times. CDR3 bases: TGTGCCAGCAGTCAAGGGACTGCTAGCGGGAGGGCCCCCTCAGATACGCAGTATTTT. Amino acids: CASSQGTASGRAPSDTQYF. The V call is TRBV9, the J call TRBJ2-3; 12 bases map to TRBD2. V lost 5 bases to trimming and J lost 4 bases; unmatched junction nucleotides: 17. The CDR3 is 19 residues long. Germline lookup yields CDR1 SGDLS and CDR2 YYNGEE.

The chain uses TRBV12-3 or TRBV12-4 and TRBJ1-1; D call uncertain. The V end lost 3 bases, the J end lost 11 bases, and 10 bases lay between the germline ends. The CDR3 covers 11 residues. As DNA, the CDR3 is TGTGCCAGCAGTTTCGGAGATCCGGCTTTCTTT. Translated: CASSFGDPAFF.